These 20 T cell receptor beta chains came from one sample sequenced in a study of T cell clonotyping in hematopoietic cell transplantation. Repertoires were generated with immunoSEQ multiplex PCR, while TCRdb's copy carries only in-frame clones and drops some. The sample holds approximately 4,600 clones, 94% seen once. The sequencing used PBMCs, collected 180 days after allogeneic stem cell transplant. These TCRs come from a male patient between 60 and 69 years old who had an allogeneic stem cell transplant from a related donor, so the T cells may come from the graft donor. Some clones in this sample may be carry-over from other donors' samples.

The chain's CDR3 is CAWGRQSHTEAFF. In nucleotides, the CDR3 is TGTGCCTGGGGGAGACAGTCCCACACTGAAGCTTTCTTT. The V and J genes are TRBV30 and TRBJ1-1; a possible D gene is TRBD1 (5 bases). V lost 5 bases and J lost 3, with 13 bases in between. The germline gives CDR1 GTSNPN, CDR2 SVGIG (reference sequence). The CDR3 totals 13 residues.

The rearrangement links TRBV9 to TRBJ1-1, with unresolved D. The V end was cut by 4 bases, the J end by 0 bases, with 13 bases between. Germline V gives CDR1 SGDLS, CDR2 YYNGEE. CDR3 length: 15 amino acids. The CDR3 is CASSPGRSMNTEAFF. The CDR3 DNA reads TGTGCCAGCAGCCCAGGACGGTCTATGAACACTGAAGCTTTCTTT.

V usage is TRBV7-9 and J usage is TRBJ2-7, with a weak D call TRBD1 (6 bases). This CDR3 comprises 14 residues. Per the germline V gene, CDR1 is SEHNR and CDR2 is FQNEAQ (reference sequence). The germline V and J ends were trimmed by 5 bases and 4 bases, with 15 bases remaining between them. The CDR3 nucleotides read TGTGCCAGCAGCGCGACCGGGACACCTTACGAGCAGTACGTC. This encodes CASSATGTPYEQYV.

The count of this clone is one. This chain joins TRBV4-2 and TRBJ1-2; 8 bases fit TRBD1. Per germline, CDR1 LGHNA and CDR2 YNFKEQ. The CDR3 runs 15 residues. Losses at the gene ends were 1 base for V and 4 bases for J; bases not matched to a gene: 5. The CDR3 DNA follows: TGTGCCAGCAGCCAAGCAGGAGGGACAGGCTATGGCTACACCTTC. Its translation: CASSQAGGTGYGYTF.

CDR3: CASSLWGVADTQYF. CDR3 bases: TGTGCCAGCAGCTTATGGGGGGTTGCAGATACGCAGTATTTT. The chain combines TRBV7-7 with TRBJ2-3, with D perhaps TRBD2 (6 bases). CDR3 length equals 14 residues. V was clipped by 2 bases and J by 4 bases, with 10 bases between them. Germline V lookup: CDR1 SSHAT, CDR2 FNYEAQ (reference sequence).

In its sample, this clone is large (0.1 to 1%). The rearrangement links TRBV27 to TRBJ1-2; unclear D gene. The CDR3 has 12 amino acids. Germline loops: CDR1 MNHEY, CDR2 SMNVEV (reference sequence). The V gene lost 2 bases and the J gene lost 10 bases, with 11 bases spanning the gap. Here the CDR3 reads CASSLTGVHYTF. In DNA, the CDR3 is TGTGCCAGCAGTTTAACTGGGGTGCACTACACCTTC.

J is TRBJ1-2 and V is TRBV27, with D perhaps TRBD1 (6 bases). This CDR3 comprises 14 residues. Germline V gene sequence: CDR1 MNHEY, CDR2 SMNVEV (reference sequence). V was cut by 3 bases and J by 3 bases, with 11 bases left in between. For the CDR3, the DNA is TGTGCCAGCAGTTTTAGCAGGGGTGACTATGGCTACACCTTC. It encodes CASSFSRGDYGYTF.

For the CDR3, the DNA is TGTGCCAGCAGTTTACGATGGGACGTTACCTTC. Its translation is CASSLRWDVTF. V gene TRBV28 combines with J gene TRBJ1-2; tentatively, D is TRBD1 (5 bases). The CDR3 is made up of 11 amino acids. Germline CDR1 MDHEN, CDR2 SYDVKM. V was pared by 2 bases and J by 14 bases, with 12 bases between.

V and J are TRBV5-1 and TRBJ2-7; D assignment may be TRBD1 or TRBD2 (5 bases each). The V gene's germline CDR1 is SGHRS and CDR2 YFSETQ. This CDR3 has 14 amino acids. V was cut by 4 bases and J by 5 bases, with 16 bases left in between. The CDR3 sequence is CASSPPGRNNEQYF. Here the CDR3 DNA reads TGCGCCAGCAGCCCCCCGGGACGGAATAACGAGCAGTACTTC. Full variable domain (remainder filled in from reference TRBV5-1 and TRBJ2-7): KAGVTQTPRYLIKTRGQQVTLSCSPISGHRSVSWYQQTPGQGLQFLFEYFSETQRNKGNFPGRFSGRQFSNSRSEMNVSTLELGDSALYLCASSPPGRNNEQYFGPGTRLTVT.

The chain recombines TRBV7-8 with TRBJ1-1, with D unresolved. V shed 4 bases and J shed 4 bases, with 13 bases lying between them. CDR3 length equals 14 residues. Germline values: CDR1 SGHVS, CDR2 FQNEAQ. CDR3 sequence reads: CASSSPQRGTEAFF. The CDR3 nucleotides are TGTGCCAGCAGCTCCCCCCAGCGGGGCACTGAAGCTTTCTTT.

V usage is TRBV6-6 and J usage is TRBJ2-7, with 8 positions matching TRBD1. Germline-derived CDR1 and CDR2 are MNHNY and SVGAGI (reference sequence). This CDR3 is built from 16 residues. V lost 0 bases and J lost 0; bases outside the gene matches: 4. CDR3 residues: CASSYSRTGSSYEQYF. CDR3 bases: TGTGCCAGCAGTTACTCGAGGACAGGGAGCTCCTACGAGCAGTACTTC.

V gene TRBV30 combines with J gene TRBJ2-3, with D possibly being TRBD2 (6 bases). There are 13 residues in the CDR3. The ends were cut back, 5 bases at V and 5 bases at J, with 14 bases in the middle. The V gene's germline CDR1 is GTSNPN and CDR2 SVGIG (reference sequence). The CDR3 is CAWGANGGDTQYF. CDR3 DNA sequence: TGTGCCTGGGGGGCTAACGGGGGAGATACGCAGTATTTT. Supplemented by reference TRBV30 and TRBJ2-3, the full variable domain reads SQTIHQWPATLVQPVGSPLSLECTVEGTSNPNLYWYRQAAGRGLQLLFYSVGIGQISSEVPQNLSASRPQDRQFILSSKKLLLSDSGFYLCAWGANGGDTQYFGPGTRLTVL.

The chain is built from TRBV25-1 and TRBJ2-5, with 9 bases that match TRBD2. V lost 6 bases and J lost 5; bases outside the gene matches: 7. This CDR3 has 14 amino acids. From germline, CDR1 is MGHDK and CDR2 SYGVNS. DNA for the CDR3: TGTGCCAGCAGACCTAGCGGGGAATCGGAGACCCAGTACTTC. Protein: CASRPSGESETQYF.

The chain uses TRBV6-5 and TRBJ2-5, with 10 nucleotides matching TRBD2. The CDR3 runs 14 residues. From germline, CDR1 is MNHEY and CDR2 SVGAGI. Trimming took 6 bases from V and 3 from J; bases not matched to a gene: 4. The DNA of the CDR3 is TGTGCCAGCAGCCCAGGACTAGCGGAAGAGACCCAGTACTTC. This encodes CASSPGLAEETQYF.

The chain joins TRBV30 to TRBJ2-1; D ambiguous. The CDR3 is 13 residues long. Looked up from germline, CDR1 is GTSNPN and CDR2 is SVGIG (reference sequence). Trimming shortened V by 1 base and J by 10 bases, and 14 bases separated the two germline ends. The CDR3 nucleotides read TGTGCCTGGAGTGAGGCCCGGGTTGGGGAGCAGTTCTTC. It codes for CAWSEARVGEQFF.

Only a few counts were recorded for this clone. The same CDR3 can be traced to other DNA sequences in this sample. J is TRBJ1-2 and V is TRBV5-6; D uncertain. The germline V gene has CDR1 SGHDT and CDR2 YYEEEE. The length of the CDR3 is 11 residues. V lost 0 bases to trimming and J lost 6 bases, with 3 bases between them. CDR3 sequence reads: CASSLGNGYTF. CDR3 DNA sequence: TGTGCCAGCAGCTTGGGGAATGGCTACACCTTC.

The chain recombines TRBV23-1 with TRBJ2-7; D gene ambiguous. TRBV23-1 is filed as an ORF, its function uncertain. The CDR3 runs 13 residues. V was cut by 11 bases and J by 0 bases, with 14 bases left in between. The CDR3 loop is CAVQTTTSYEQYV. In nucleotides, the CDR3 is TGCGCCGTTCAGACGACAACCTCCTACGAGCAGTACGTC.

The chain has TRBV29-1 and TRBJ1-1, with D unresolved. The V and J ends lost 4 bases and 0 bases respectively, with 6 bases between them. Germline V gene sequence: CDR1 SQVTM, CDR2 ANQGSEA. This CDR3 contains 12 residues. The DNA for the CDR3 is TGCAGCGTTGTCCGGGTGAACACTGAAGCTTTCTTT. Its protein product is CSVVRVNTEAFF.

The chain has TRBV7-8 and TRBJ2-7; maybe TRBD1 (6 bases). The V end was cut by 5 bases, the J end by 5 bases, with 19 bases between. The CDR3 is 15 residues long. CDR1 is SGHVS, CDR2 FQNEAQ, per germline. This chain's CDR3 is CASSRSGVGDNEQYF. In DNA, the CDR3 is TGTGCCAGCAGCCGTTCCGGAGTGGGGGACAACGAGCAGTACTTC.

The chain is built from TRBV5-1 and TRBJ2-3; no reliable D call. V lost 7 bases and J lost 4, with 19 bases in between. Per germline, CDR1 SGHRS and CDR2 YFSETQ. The CDR3 loop spans 15 amino acids. This CDR3 reads CASRGKVTPADTQYF. The CDR3 DNA follows: TGCGCCAGCCGAGGAAAGGTCACACCGGCAGATACGCAGTATTTT. The full variable domain, rest sourced from reference TRBV5-1 and TRBJ2-3, is KAGVTQTPRYLIKTRGQQVTLSCSPISGHRSVSWYQQTPGQGLQFLFEYFSETQRNKGNFPGRFSGRQFSNSRSEMNVSTLELGDSALYLCASRGKVTPADTQYFGPGTRLTVL.